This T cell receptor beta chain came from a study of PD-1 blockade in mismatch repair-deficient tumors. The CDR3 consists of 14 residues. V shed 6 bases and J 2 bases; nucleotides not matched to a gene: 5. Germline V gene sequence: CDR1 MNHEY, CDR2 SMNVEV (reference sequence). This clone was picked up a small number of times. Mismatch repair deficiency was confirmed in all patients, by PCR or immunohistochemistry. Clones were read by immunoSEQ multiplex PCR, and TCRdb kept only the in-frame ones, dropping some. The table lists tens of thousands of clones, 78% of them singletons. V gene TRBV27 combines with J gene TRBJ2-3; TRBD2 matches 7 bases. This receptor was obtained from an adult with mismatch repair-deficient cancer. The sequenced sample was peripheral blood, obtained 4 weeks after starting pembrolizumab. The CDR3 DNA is TGTGCCAGCAGACTAGCGACTAACACAGATACGCAGTATTTT. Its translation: CASRLATNTDTQYF.